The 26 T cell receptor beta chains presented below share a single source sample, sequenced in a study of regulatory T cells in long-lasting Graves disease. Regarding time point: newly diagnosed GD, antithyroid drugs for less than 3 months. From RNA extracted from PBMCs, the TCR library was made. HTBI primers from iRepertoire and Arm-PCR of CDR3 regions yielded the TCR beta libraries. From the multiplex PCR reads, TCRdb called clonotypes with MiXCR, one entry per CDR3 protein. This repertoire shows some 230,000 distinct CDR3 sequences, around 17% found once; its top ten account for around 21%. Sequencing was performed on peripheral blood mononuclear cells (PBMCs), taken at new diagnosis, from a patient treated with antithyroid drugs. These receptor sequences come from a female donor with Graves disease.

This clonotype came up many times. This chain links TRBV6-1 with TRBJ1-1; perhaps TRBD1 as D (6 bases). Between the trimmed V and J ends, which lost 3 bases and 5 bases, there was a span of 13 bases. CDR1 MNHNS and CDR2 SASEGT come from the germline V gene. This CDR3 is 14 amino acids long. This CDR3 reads CASSDRGIDTEAFF. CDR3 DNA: TGTGCCAGCAGTGATAGGGGGATTGATACTGAAGCTTTCTTT.

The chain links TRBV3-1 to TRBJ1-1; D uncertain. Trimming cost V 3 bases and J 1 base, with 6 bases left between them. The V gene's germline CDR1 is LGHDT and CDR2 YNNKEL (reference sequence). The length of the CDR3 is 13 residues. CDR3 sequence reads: CASSQRENTEAFF. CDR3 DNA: TGTGCCAGCAGCCAGCGAGAGAACACTGAAGCTTTCTTT.

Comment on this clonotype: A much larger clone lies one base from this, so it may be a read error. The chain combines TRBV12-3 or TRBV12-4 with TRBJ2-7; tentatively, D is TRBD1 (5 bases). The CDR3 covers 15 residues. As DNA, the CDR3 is TGTGCCGGCAGCCCTAGTGGGCAGGGTCTTTACGAGCAGTACTTC. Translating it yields CAGSPSGQGLYEQYF.

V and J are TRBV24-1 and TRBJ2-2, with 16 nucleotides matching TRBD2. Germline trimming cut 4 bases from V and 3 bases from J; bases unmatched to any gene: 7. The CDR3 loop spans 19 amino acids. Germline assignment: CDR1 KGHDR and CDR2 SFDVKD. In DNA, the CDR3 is TGTGCCACCAGTGACTCCGGGACTAGCGGGAGGGCCGACACCGGGGAGCTGTTTTTT. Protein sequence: CATSDSGTSGRADTGELFF.

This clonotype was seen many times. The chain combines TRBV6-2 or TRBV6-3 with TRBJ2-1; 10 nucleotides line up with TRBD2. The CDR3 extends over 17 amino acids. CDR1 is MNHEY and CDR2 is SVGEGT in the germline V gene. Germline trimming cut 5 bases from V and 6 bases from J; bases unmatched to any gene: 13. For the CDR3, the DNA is TGTGCCAGCAGTCCCAACTGGAGCGGGAGGGACCGCAATGAGCAGTTCTTC. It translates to CASSPNWSGRDRNEQFF.

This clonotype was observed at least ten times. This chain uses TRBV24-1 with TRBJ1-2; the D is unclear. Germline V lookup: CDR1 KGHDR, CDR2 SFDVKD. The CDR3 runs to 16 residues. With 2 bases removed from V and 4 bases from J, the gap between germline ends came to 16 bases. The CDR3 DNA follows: TGTGCCACCAGTGATTCTTCGGGAGGGCTCGGCTATGGCTACACCTTC. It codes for CATSDSSGGLGYGYTF.

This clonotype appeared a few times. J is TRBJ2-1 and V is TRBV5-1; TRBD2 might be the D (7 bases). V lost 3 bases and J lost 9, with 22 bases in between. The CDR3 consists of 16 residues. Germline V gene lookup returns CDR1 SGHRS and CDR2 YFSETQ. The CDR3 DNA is TGCGCCAGCAGCTCCGGCGTCGGGGGGACCAGGGGTGAGCAGTTCTTC. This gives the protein CASSSGVGGTRGEQFF.

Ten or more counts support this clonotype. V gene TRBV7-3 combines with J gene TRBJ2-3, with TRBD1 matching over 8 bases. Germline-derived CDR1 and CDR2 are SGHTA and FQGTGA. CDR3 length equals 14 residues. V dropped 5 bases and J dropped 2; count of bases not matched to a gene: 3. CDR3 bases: TGTGCCAGCAGCCGGGACAGGTTCACAGATACGCAGTATTTT. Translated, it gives CASSRDRFTDTQYF.

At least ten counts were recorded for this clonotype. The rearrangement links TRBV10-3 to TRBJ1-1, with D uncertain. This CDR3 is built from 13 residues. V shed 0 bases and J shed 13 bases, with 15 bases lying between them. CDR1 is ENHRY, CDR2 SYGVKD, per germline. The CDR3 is CAISESVGYEVFF. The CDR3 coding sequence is TGTGCCATCAGTGAGTCGGTGGGGTACGAGGTTTTCTTT.

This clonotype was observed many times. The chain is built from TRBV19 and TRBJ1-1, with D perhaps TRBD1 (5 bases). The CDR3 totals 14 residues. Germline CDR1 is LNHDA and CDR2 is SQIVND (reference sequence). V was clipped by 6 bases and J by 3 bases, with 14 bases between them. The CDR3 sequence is CASRDPGEDTEAFF. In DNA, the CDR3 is TGTGCCAGTAGGGACCCGGGGGAGGACACTGAAGCTTTCTTT.

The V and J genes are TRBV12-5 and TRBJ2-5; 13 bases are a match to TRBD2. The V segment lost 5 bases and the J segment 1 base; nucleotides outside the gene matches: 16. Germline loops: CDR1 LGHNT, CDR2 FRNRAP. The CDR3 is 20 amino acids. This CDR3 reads CASGPGIGTSGTEGQETQYF. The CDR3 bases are TGTGCTAGTGGTCCGGGAATCGGGACTAGCGGGACGGAGGGCCAAGAGACCCAGTACTTC.

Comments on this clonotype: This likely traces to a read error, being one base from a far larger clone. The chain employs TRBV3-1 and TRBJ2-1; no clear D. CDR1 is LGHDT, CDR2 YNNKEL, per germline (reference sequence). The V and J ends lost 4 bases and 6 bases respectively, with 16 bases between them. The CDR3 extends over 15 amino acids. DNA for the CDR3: TGTGCCAGCAGCCCCCGGGTCTACCTAACCAATGAGCAGTTCTTC. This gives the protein CASSPRVYLTNEQFF.

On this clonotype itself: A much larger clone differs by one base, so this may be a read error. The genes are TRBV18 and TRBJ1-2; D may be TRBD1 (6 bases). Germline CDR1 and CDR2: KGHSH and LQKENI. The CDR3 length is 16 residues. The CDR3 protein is CARSPRTENLGNGYTF. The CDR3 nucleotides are TGTGCCAGGTCACCACGGACAGAAAACCTTGGAAATGGCTACACCTTC.

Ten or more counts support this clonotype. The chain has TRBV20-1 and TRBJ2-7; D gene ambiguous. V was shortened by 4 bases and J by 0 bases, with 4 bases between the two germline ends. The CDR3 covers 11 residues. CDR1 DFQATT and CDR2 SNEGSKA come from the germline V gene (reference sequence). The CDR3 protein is CSATGSYEQYF. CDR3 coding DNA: TGCAGTGCTACGGGCTCCTACGAGCAGTACTTC.

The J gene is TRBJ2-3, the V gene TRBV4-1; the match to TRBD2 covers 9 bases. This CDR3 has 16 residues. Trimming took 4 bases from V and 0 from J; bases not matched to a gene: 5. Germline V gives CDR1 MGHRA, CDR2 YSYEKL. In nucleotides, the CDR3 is TGCGCCAGCAGCCTAATAGCGGGAGTTAGCACAGATACGCAGTATTTT. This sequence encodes CASSLIAGVSTDTQYF.

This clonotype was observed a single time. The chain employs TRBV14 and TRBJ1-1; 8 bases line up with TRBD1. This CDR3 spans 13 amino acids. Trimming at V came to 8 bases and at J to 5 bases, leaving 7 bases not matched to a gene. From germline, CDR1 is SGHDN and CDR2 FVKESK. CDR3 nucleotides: TGTGCCAGCCAAGGGACAGGAGGAACTGAAGCTTTCTTT. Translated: CASQGTGGTEAFF.

The CDR3 loop reads CASSPTASYHEQYF. CDR3 sequence (DNA): TGCGCCAGCAGCCCCACGGCGAGTTACCACGAGCAGTACTTC. The chain employs TRBV5-1 and TRBJ2-7; no firm D call. The CDR3 has 14 residues. Trimming took off 4 bases at V and 5 bases at J, with 16 bases between the two ends. The germline CDR1 and CDR2 sequences are SGHRS and YFSETQ.

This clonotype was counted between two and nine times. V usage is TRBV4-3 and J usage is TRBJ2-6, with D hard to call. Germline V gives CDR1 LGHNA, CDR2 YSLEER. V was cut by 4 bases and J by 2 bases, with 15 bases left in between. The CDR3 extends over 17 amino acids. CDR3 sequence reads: CASSPPPASPGANVLTF. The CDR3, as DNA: TGCGCCAGCAGCCCACCTCCAGCGTCCCCTGGGGCCAACGTCCTGACTTTC.

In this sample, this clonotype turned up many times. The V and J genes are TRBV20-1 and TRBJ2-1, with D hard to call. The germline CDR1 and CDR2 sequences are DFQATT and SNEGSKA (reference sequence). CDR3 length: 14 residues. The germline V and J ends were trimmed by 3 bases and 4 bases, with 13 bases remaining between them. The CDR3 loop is CSASTGPLYNEQFF. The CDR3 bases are TGCAGTGCTAGCACGGGCCCCCTTTACAATGAGCAGTTCTTC.

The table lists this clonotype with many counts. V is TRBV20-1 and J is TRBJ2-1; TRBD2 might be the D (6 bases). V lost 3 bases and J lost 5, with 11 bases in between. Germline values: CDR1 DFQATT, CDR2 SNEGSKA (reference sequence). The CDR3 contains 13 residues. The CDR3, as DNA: TGCAGTGCTAGTGAGGGGACTGACAATGAGCAGTTCTTC. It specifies CSASEGTDNEQFF.

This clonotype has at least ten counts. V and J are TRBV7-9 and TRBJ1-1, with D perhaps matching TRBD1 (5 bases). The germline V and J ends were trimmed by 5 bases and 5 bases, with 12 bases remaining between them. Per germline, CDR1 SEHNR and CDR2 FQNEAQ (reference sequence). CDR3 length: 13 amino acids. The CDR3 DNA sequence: TGTGCCAGCAGCGTCTCAGGGTTTACTGAAGCTTTCTTT. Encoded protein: CASSVSGFTEAFF. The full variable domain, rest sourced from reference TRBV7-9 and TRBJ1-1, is DTGVSQNPRHKITKRGQNVTFRCDPISEHNRLYWYRQTLGQGPEFLTYFQNEAQLEKSRLLSDRFSAERPKGSFSTLEIQRTEQGDSAMYLCASSVSGFTEAFFGQGTRLTVV.

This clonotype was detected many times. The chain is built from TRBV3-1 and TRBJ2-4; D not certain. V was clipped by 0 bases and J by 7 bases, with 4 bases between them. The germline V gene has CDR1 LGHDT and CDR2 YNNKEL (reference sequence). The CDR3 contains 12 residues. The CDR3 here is CASSQDQNIQYF. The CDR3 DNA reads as TGTGCCAGCAGCCAAGATCAGAACATTCAGTACTTC.

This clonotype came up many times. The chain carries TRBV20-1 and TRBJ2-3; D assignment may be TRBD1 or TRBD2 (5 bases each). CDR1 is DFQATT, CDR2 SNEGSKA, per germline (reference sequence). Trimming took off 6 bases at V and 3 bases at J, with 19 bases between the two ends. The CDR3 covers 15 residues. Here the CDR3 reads CSAPPWGSSTDTQYF. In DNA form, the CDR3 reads TGCAGTGCCCCTCCATGGGGGAGCTCGACAGATACGCAGTATTTT.

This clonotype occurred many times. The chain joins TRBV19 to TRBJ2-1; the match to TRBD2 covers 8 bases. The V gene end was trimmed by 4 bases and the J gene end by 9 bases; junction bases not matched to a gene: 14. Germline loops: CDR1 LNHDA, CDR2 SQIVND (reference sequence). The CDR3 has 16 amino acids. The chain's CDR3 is CASSSVGAGVRLEQFF. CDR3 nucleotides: TGTGCCAGTAGTAGCGTTGGAGCGGGAGTGAGGCTTGAGCAGTTCTTC.

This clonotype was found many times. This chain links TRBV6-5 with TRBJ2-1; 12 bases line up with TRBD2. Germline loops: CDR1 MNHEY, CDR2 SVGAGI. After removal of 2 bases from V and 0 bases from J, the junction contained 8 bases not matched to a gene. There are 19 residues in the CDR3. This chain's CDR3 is CASSYGLAGHTSSYNEQFF. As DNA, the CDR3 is TGTGCCAGCAGTTACGGACTAGCGGGACACACTAGCTCCTACAATGAGCAGTTCTTC.

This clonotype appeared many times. In nucleotides, the CDR3 is TGTGCCAGCAGTAGCGGGACAGGGGGCAGCTACGAGCAGTACTTC. This sequence encodes CASSSGTGGSYEQYF. The chain combines TRBV28 with TRBJ2-7, with 12 bases matching TRBD1. CDR3 size: 15 residues. The V and J ends lost 5 bases and 3 bases, in that order; junction bases with no gene match: 5. In germline, CDR1 is MDHEN, CDR2 SYDVKM. The entire variable domain, with the rest obtained from reference TRBV28 and TRBJ2-7, is as follows: DVKVTQSSRYLVKRTGEKVFLECVQDMDHENMFWYRQDPGLGLRLIYFSYDVKMKEKGDIPEGYSVSREKKERFSLILESASTNQTSMYLCASSSGTGGSYEQYFGPGTRLTVT.